Each of the 16 T cell receptor beta chains below was sequenced from the same sample in a study of early T cells in non-severe SARS-CoV-2 infection (dated by TCRdb to the early 2020s). Library creation used 5' RACE. The instrument was a NextSeq 500. TCRdb trimmed the raw reads at Q25, called clones with MiXCR and kept productive beta chains. Rows matching on CDR3 protein sequence are summarized as one entry with the most common DNA and genes. This sample has tens of thousands of distinct CDR3 sequences in its table, and approximately 10% of those were observed once. Clones ranked in the top ten supply 4% to 5% of the sample. The specimen sequenced was whole blood. The receptors originated from an adult who was a healthcare worker with PCR-confirmed SARS-CoV-2 infection or an uninfected control (not recorded which).

This clonotype occurred many times. This chain connects TRBV7-7 to TRBJ2-5; D could derive from TRBD1 or TRBD2 (6 bases each). V was pared by 3 bases and J by 4 bases, with 18 bases between. The CDR3 is made up of 16 amino acids. From germline, CDR1 is SSHAT and CDR2 FNYEAQ (reference sequence). CDR3 sequence: CASSLGGLQGVETQYF. CDR3 bases: TGTGCCAGCAGCTTGGGGGGCCTCCAAGGGGTAGAGACCCAGTACTTC.

The table lists this clonotype with many counts. The chain is built from TRBV7-9 and TRBJ2-4; 10 nucleotides align to TRBD2. V shed 5 bases, J shed 7 bases, and the junction held 8 bases outside the gene matches. The CDR3 is made up of 15 amino acids. Germline assignment: CDR1 SEHNR and CDR2 FQNEAQ (reference sequence). The CDR3 spells CASSLLAGEGNIQYF. The CDR3, as DNA: TGTGCCAGCAGCCTCCTAGCGGGAGAAGGGAACATTCAGTACTTC. Full variable domain (outside the CDR3, taken from reference TRBV7-9 and TRBJ2-4): DTGVSQNPRHKITKRGQNVTFRCDPISEHNRLYWYRQTLGQGPEFLTYFQNEAQLEKSRLLSDRFSAERPKGSFSTLEIQRTEQGDSAMYLCASSLLAGEGNIQYFGAGTRLSVL.

This clonotype has just a few counts. V usage is TRBV5-5 and J usage is TRBJ1-5, with D maybe TRBD1 (5 bases). CDR1 and CDR2 (germline): SGHKS, YYEKEE (reference sequence). There are 13 residues in the CDR3. Trimming removed 3 bases at V and 7 bases at J, with 11 bases between. CDR3: CASSWDPGQPQHF. In DNA form, the CDR3 reads TGTGCCAGCAGCTGGGACCCTGGGCAGCCCCAGCATTTT.

In this sample, this clonotype turned up many times. The J gene is TRBJ2-2, the V gene TRBV29-1, with 9 bases aligning to TRBD2. The germline V gene has CDR1 SQVTM and CDR2 ANQGSEA. The CDR3 length is 14 residues. Unmatched junction bases numbered 9, after V lost 6 bases and J lost 7 bases. CDR3 sequence reads: CSVYLAGNLGELFF. The CDR3 nucleotides read TGCAGCGTCTATCTAGCGGGGAACCTCGGGGAGCTGTTTTTT.

In its sample, this clonotype was seen a few times. In nucleotides, the CDR3 is TGTGCCAGCAGCTTGGGCGTCACAGGGGAAAGAGAGACCCAGTACTTC. Its protein product is CASSLGVTGERETQYF. The chain joins TRBV5-4 to TRBJ2-5; 7 nucleotides align to TRBD1. V was pared by 0 bases and J by 4 bases, with 9 bases of the junction left unmatched. CDR1 is SGHNT, CDR2 YYREEE, per germline (reference sequence). The length of the CDR3 is 16 residues. Supplemented by reference TRBV5-4 and TRBJ2-5, the full variable domain reads ETGVTQSPTHLIKTRGQQVTLRCSSQSGHNTVSWYQQALGQGPQFIFQYYREEENGRGNFPPRFSGLQFPNYSSELNVNALELDDSALYLCASSLGVTGERETQYFGPGTRLLVL.

This clonotype came up many times. The chain recombines TRBV6-2 or TRBV6-3 with TRBJ2-1; D not resolved. V lost 0 bases and J 6 bases, leaving 9 bases between the germline ends. Germline loops: CDR1 MNHEY, CDR2 SVGEGT. The CDR3 loop spans 14 amino acids. DNA of the CDR3: TGTGCCAGCAGTTACTCGAAGAAGGTCAATGAGCAGTTCTTC. This sequence encodes CASSYSKKVNEQFF.

There are many counts of this clonotype. The gene calls are TRBV29-1 and TRBJ2-1; maybe TRBD1 (6 bases). The length of the CDR3 is 12 residues. The V end was cut by 4 bases, the J end by 10 bases, with 14 bases between. The germline V gene encodes CDR1 SQVTM and CDR2 ANQGSEA. CDR3 DNA sequence: TGCAGCGTTGCTGACTTAGGGACAGAGCAGTTCTTC. The encoded protein is CSVADLGTEQFF.

This clonotype was recorded at least ten times. This chain's CDR3 is CSVAGAADTQYF. In DNA, the CDR3 is TGCAGCGTTGCGGGAGCAGCAGATACGCAGTATTTT. The J gene is TRBJ2-3, the V gene TRBV29-1, with a tentative D call TRBD2 (6 bases). CDR3 length equals 12 residues. Trimming left V 4 bases short and J 4 bases short, with 9 bases between. CDR1 and CDR2 (germline): SQVTM, ANQGSEA.

This clonotype was seen ten or more times. This chain connects TRBV18 to TRBJ2-1, with D possibly being TRBD2 (6 bases). Germline CDR1 and CDR2: KGHSH and LQKENI. Trimming took 3 bases from V and 8 from J, leaving 11 bases between them. The CDR3 runs to 13 residues. The CDR3 sequence is CASSPTSIDEQFF. CDR3 bases: TGTGCCAGCTCACCCACTAGCATCGATGAGCAGTTCTTC.

The chain joins TRBV6-6 to TRBJ1-2, with D possibly TRBD1 on 6 matching bases. V was shortened by 5 bases and J by 0 bases, with 19 bases between the two germline ends. The length of the CDR3 is 17 residues. Germline V CDR1 and CDR2: MNHNY, SVGAGI (reference sequence). CDR3 region: CASSRTGSTSSNYGYTF. The CDR3 DNA reads as TGTGCCAGCAGTCGAACAGGGAGCACCTCCTCTAACTATGGCTACACCTTC.

In its sample, this clonotype was seen a few times. V gene TRBV10-3 combines with J gene TRBJ2-7; no clear D gene. Germline CDR1 ENHRY, CDR2 SYGVKD. This CDR3 has 14 amino acids. Trimming cost V 5 bases and J 6 bases, with 17 bases left between them. CDR3 residues: CAISHSVPTTEQYF. The CDR3 DNA reads as TGTGCCATCAGTCACAGCGTACCCACCACCGAGCAGTACTTC.

This chain uses TRBV4-2 with TRBJ1-2; TRBD1 aligns across 8 bases. Germline loops: CDR1 LGHNA, CDR2 YNFKEQ. Losses at the gene ends were 5 bases for V and 7 bases for J; bases not matched to a gene: 12. The CDR3 is 15 residues long. DNA of the CDR3: TGTGCCAGCAGCTCGGGGACAGGCGGTAGGGCTGGCTACACCTTC. Protein: CASSSGTGGRAGYTF.

This clonotype turned up a few times. The V call is TRBV27, the J call TRBJ2-1; D gene unclear. Germline V lookup: CDR1 MNHEY, CDR2 SMNVEV (reference sequence). The CDR3 is made up of 15 amino acids. The germline V and J ends were trimmed by 3 bases and 0 bases, with 9 bases remaining between them. The CDR3 DNA sequence: TGTGCCAGCAGTTTGGACCCGAGCTCCTACAATGAGCAGTTCTTC. This translates into CASSLDPSSYNEQFF.

This clonotype was detected only a few times. The chain has TRBV5-5 and TRBJ2-5; D perhaps matches TRBD1 (6 bases). Per the germline V gene, CDR1 is SGHKS and CDR2 is YYEKEE (reference sequence). There are 14 residues in the CDR3. Trimming took 4 bases from V and 2 from J, leaving 12 bases between them. CDR3 nucleotide sequence: TGTGCCAGCAGCCGGACCAGGGGACAAGAGACCCAGTACTTC. Translation: CASSRTRGQETQYF.

This clonotype was counted many times. V usage is TRBV6-2 or TRBV6-3 and J usage is TRBJ2-7, with 15 bases that match TRBD2. The CDR3 is 16 residues long. Germline V gene data show CDR1 as MNHEY and CDR2 as SVGEGT. The V segment lost 0 bases and the J segment 7 bases; nucleotides outside the gene matches: 4. The CDR3, as DNA: TGTGCCAGCAGTTACTCGCGGGGACTAGCGGGAGGTGAGCAGTACTTC. Residues: CASSYSRGLAGGEQYF.

This clonotype was found many times. The V call is TRBV20-1, the J call TRBJ2-3; 8 positions agree with TRBD2. CDR3 size: 17 residues. V shed 5 bases and J 1 base; nucleotides not matched to a gene: 14. Germline V gives CDR1 DFQATT, CDR2 SNEGSKA (reference sequence). The CDR3 DNA reads as TGCAGTGCTCCACCCGGGGGGGTAAGGATTCGCACAGATACGCAGTATTTT. It translates to CSAPPGGVRIRTDTQYF.